The source of this T cell receptor beta chain is a study of blood T cell repertoires in COVID-19. For the study at large: Sites in the United States, Italy and Spain provided acute and convalescent COVID-19 samples.

Original handling: From reference gene primer amplification, estimates of nucleated cell counts were derived. The table came from immunoSEQ multiplex PCR; TCRdb's copy has only in-frame clones and leaves some out. V, J and clone size were drawn from that table, and D and trimming were deduced from the DNA. The sample holds about 670,000 clones, approximately 90% seen once. V was pared by 2 bases and J by 3 bases, with 9 bases of the junction left unmatched. The CDR3 extends over 18 amino acids. The sequenced material came from peripheral blood. V and J are TRBV23-1 and TRBJ1-6, with 8 bases fitting TRBD1. TRBV23-1 belongs to the ORF category, with a function that is uncertain. The receptor's source is a woman between 18 and 30 years old with acute or convalescent COVID-19. The CDR3 coding sequence is TGCGCCAGCAGTCAACGAGGACAGGGCTTTTACTATAATTCACCCCTCCACTTT. It translates to CASSQRGQGFYYNSPLHF.